Only a few counts were recorded for the clone carrying this T cell receptor (beta chain). Its antigen remains unknown. Germline assignment: CDR1 SGDLS and CDR2 YYNGEE. The CDR3 runs to 14 residues. Trimming left V 3 bases short and J 3 bases short, with 12 bases between. MiXCR, applied by TCRdb to the reads, yields one record per CDR3 protein. The sample yields about half a million distinct CDR3 sequences, 25% to 35% seen once. This sample was taken from a study of T cell repertoires in cytomegalovirus infection. At the level of the study: Used in the study were CMV epitopes, some recently identified and HLA-C-restricted, others well-studied and HLA-B-restricted. Through public TCR beta signatures, both CMV infection and matching HLA type were indicated.

Findings of the study overall: Of the TCR beta families, the public ones yielded a cumulative frequency that identified carriers of CMV plus the relevant HLA.

The material sequenced was cultured PBMCs, taken from culture after CMV antigen stimulation. The sequence was collected from a human donor in good health (CMV status not recorded). Some clones in this sample may be carry-over from other donors' samples. This chain uses TRBV9 with TRBJ1-1; possibly TRBD1 for D (5 bases). DNA for the CDR3: TGTGCCAGCAGCGGAGGGGTGAGGGACACTGAAGCTTTCTTT. It is translated as CASSGGVRDTEAFF.